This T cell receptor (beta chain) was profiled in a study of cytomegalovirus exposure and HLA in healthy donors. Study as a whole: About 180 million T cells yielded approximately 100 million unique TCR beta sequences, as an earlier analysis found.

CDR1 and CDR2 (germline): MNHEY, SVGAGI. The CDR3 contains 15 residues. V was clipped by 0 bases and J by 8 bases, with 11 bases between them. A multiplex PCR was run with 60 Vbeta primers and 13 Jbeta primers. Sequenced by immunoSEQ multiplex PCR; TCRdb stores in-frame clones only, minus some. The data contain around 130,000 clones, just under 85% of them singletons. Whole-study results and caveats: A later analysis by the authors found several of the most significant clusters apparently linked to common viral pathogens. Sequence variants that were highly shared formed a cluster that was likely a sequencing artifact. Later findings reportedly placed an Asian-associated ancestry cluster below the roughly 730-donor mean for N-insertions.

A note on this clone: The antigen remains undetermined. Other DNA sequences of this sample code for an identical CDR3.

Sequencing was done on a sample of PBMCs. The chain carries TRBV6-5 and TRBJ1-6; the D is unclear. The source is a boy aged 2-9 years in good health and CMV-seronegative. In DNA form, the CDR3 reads TGTGCCAGCAGTTACTCGGGGAGCAGAGATTCACCCCTCCACTTT. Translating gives CASSYSGSRDSPLHF.